The clone carrying this TCR beta chain was seen a few times. Its antigen is not known. These data belong to a study of human T cells and chemical hapten exposure. Study findings and constraints: Expanded TCRs made up significantly more big CDR3 similarity clusters than controls did.

TCRdb analysed the RACE reads with MiXCR anew, one entry per CDR3 protein. The top ten clones hold approximately 5.4% of a sample with about 400,000 distinct CDR3 sequences, nearly 6.5% of them seen once. Time point noted: patch test 2, 6 weeks after DPC sensitization. Treatment described: therapeutic diphenylcyclopropenone sensitization with weekly scalp DPC. Trimming removed 5 bases from V and 0 bases from J, with 10 bases in between. The CDR3 extends over 14 amino acids. In germline, CDR1 is LGHNT, CDR2 FRNRAP. The TCR sequence derives from a woman aged 18 to 35 with alopecia areata. Some clones in this sample may be carry-over from other donors' samples. The input for sequencing was whole blood, taken in connection with sensitization to the hapten diphenylcyclopropenone (DPC). The chain combines TRBV12-5 with TRBJ1-2; D uncertain. The CDR3 loop is CASGLDSTNYGYTF. In DNA, the CDR3 is TGTGCTAGTGGTCTGGACTCTACTAACTATGGCTACACCTTC.